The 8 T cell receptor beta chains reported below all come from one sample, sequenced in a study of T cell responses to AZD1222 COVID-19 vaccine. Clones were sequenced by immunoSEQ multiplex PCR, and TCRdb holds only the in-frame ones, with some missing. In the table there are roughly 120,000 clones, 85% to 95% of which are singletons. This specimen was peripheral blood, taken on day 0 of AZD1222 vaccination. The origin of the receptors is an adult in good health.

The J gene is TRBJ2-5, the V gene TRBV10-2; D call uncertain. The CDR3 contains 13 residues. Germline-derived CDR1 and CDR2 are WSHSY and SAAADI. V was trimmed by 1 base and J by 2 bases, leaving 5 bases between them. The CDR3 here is CASSEWIQETQYF. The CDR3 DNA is TGCGCCAGCAGTGAGTGGATACAAGAGACCCAGTACTTC.

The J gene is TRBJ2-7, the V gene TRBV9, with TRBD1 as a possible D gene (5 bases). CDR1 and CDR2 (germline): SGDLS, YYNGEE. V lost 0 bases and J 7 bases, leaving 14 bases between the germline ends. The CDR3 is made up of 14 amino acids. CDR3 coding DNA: TGTGCCAGCAGCGTAGACAGGTACCAGGAGGAGCAGTACTTC. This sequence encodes CASSVDRYQEEQYF.

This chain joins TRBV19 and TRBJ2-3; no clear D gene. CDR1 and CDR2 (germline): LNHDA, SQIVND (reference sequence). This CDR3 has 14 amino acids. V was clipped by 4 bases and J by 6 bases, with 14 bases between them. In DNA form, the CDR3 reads TGTGCCAGTAGTAAAAGTACAGAAGGGGATACGCAGTATTTT. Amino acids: CASSKSTEGDTQYF.

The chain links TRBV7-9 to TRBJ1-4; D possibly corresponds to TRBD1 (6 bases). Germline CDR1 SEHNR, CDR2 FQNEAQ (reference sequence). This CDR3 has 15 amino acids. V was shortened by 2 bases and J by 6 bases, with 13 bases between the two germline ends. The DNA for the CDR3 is TGTGCCAGCAGCTTAAGGGGGACCGCAGATGAAAAACTGTTTTTT. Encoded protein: CASSLRGTADEKLFF.

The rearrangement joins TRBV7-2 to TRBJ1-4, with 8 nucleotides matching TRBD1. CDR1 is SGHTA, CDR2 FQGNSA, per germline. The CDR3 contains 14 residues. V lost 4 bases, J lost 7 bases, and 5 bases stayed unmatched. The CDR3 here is CASSSTDRVEKLFF. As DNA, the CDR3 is TGTGCCAGCAGCTCGACGGACAGGGTTGAAAAACTGTTTTTT.

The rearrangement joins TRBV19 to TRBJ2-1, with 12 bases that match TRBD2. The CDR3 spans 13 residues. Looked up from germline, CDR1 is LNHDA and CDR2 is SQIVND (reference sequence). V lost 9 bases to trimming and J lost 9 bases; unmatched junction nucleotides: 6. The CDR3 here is CARTSGSFREQFF. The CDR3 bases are TGTGCCAGGACTAGCGGGAGTTTCCGTGAGCAGTTCTTC.

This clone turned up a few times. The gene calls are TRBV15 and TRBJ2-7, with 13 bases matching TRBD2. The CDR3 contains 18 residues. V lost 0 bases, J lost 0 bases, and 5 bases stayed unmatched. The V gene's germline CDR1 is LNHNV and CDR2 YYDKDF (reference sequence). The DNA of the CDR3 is TGTGCCACCAGCAGAGACCGGGGACTAGCGGGGATCTCCTACGAGCAGTACTTC. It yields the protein CATSRDRGLAGISYEQYF. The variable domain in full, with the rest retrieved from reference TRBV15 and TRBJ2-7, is DAMVIQNPRYQVTQFGKPVTLSCSQTLNHNVMYWYQQKSSQAPKLLFHYYDKDFNNEADTPDNFQSRRPNTSFCFLDIRSPGLGDTAMYLCATSRDRGLAGISYEQYFGPGTRLTVT.

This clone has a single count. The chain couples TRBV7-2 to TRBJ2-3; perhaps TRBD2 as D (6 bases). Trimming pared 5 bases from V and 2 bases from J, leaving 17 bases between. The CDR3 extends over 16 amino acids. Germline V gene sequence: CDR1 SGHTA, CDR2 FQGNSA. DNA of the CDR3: TGTGCCAGCAGCCCTCTAAGAGCGGGCTACACAGATACGCAGTATTTT. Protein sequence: CASSPLRAGYTDTQYF.